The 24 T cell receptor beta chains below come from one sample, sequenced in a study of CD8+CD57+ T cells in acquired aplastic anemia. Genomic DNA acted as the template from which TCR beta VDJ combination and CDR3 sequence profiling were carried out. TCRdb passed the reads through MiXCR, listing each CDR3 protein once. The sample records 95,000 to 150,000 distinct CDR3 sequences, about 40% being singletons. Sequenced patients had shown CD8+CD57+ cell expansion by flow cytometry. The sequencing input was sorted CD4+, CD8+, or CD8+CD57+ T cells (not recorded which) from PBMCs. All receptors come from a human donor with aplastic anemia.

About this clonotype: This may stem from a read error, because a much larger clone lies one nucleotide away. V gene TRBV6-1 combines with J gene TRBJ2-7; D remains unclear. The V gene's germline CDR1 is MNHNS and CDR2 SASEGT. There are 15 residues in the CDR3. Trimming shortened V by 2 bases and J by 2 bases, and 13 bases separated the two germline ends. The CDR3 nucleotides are TGTGCCAGCAGTGAACAAAGGCAGTTTCCCTACGAGCAGTACGTC. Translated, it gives CASSEQRQFPYEQYV.

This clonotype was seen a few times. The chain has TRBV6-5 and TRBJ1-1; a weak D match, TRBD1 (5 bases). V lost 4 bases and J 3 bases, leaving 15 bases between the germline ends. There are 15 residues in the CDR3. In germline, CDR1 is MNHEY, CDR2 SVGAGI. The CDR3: CASSFLGRGDTEAFF. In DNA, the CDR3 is TGTGCCAGCAGTTTCCTGGGACGGGGGGACACTGAAGCTTTCTTT.

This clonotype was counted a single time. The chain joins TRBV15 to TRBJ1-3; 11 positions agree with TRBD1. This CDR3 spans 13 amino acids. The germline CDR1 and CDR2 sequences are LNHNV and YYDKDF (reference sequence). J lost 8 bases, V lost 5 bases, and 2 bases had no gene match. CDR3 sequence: CATSGQGAHTIYF. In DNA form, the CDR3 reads TGTGCCACCAGCGGACAGGGGGCGCACACCATATATTTT.

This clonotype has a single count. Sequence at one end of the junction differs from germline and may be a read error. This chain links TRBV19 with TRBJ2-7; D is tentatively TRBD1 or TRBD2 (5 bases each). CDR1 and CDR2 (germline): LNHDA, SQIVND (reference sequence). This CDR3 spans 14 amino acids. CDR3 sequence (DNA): TGTGCCTGTAGTATAGACGGGGCGGCGGACGGGCAGTACTTC. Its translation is CACSIDGAADGQYF.

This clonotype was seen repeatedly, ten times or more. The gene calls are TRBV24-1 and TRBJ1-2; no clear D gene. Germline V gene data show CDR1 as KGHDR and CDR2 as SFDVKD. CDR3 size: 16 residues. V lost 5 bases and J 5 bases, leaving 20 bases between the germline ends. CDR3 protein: CATSGLSPIGVYGYTF. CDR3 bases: TGTGCCACCAGTGGTTTATCCCCAATTGGGGTATATGGCTACACCTTC.

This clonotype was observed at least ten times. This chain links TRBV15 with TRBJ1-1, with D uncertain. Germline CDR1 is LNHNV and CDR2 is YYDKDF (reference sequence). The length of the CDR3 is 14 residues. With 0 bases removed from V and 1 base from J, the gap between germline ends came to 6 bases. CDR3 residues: CATSRDVGNTEAFF. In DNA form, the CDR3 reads TGTGCCACCAGCAGAGATGTCGGGAACACTGAAGCTTTCTTT.

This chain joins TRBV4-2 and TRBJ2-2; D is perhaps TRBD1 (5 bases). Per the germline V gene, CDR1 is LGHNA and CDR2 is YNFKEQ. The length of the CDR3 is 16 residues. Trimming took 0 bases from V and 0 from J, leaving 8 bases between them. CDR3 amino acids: CASSQDQGSNTGELFF. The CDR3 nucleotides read TGTGCCAGCAGCCAAGATCAGGGTTCGAACACCGGGGAGCTGTTTTTT.

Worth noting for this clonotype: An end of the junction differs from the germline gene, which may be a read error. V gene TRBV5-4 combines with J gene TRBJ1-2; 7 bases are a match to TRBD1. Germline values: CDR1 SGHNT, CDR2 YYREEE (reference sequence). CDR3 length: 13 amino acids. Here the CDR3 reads CASGLGQNYGYTF. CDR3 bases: TGTGCCAGCGGCTTGGGACAGAACTATGGCTACACCTTC.

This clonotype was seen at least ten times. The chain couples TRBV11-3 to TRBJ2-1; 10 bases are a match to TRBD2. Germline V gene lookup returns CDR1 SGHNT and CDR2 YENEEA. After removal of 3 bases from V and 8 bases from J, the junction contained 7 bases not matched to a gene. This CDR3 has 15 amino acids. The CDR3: CASSFKLAGWDEQFF. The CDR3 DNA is TGTGCCAGCAGCTTTAAACTAGCGGGGTGGGATGAGCAGTTCTTC. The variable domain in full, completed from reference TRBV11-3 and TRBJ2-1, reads EAGVVQSPRYKIIEKKQPVAFWCNPISGHNTLYWYLQNLGQGPELLIRYENEEAVDDSQLPKDRFSAERLKGVDSTLKIQPAELGDSAVYLCASSFKLAGWDEQFFGPGTRLTVL.

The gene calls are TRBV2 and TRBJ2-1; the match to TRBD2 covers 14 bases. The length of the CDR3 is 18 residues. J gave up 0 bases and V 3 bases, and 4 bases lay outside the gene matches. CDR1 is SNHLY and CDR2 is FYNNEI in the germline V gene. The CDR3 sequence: CASSEGLAGAHSYNEQFF. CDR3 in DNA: TGTGCCAGCAGTGAGGGACTAGCGGGGGCCCACTCCTACAATGAGCAGTTCTTC.

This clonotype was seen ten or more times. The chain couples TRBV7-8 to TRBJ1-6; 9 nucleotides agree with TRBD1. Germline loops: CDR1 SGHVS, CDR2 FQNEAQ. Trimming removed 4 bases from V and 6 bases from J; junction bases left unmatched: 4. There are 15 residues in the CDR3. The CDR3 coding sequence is TGTGCCAGCAGCTACCGGGACAGGGCTAATTCACCCCTCCACTTT. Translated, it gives CASSYRDRANSPLHF.

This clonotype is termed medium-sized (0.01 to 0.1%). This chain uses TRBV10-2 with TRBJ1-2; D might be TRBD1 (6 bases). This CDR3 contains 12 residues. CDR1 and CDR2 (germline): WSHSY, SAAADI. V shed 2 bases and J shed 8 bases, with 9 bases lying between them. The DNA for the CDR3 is TGCGCCAGCAGTGAGCCTACAGGGGGCTACACCTTC. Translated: CASSEPTGGYTF.

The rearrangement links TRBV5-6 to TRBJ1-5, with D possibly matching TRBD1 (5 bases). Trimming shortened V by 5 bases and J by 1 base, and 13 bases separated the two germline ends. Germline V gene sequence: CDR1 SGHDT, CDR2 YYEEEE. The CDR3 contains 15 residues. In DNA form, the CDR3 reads TGTGCCAGCAGTTGGACACGCGAAAGCAATCAGCCCCAGCATTTT. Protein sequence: CASSWTRESNQPQHF.

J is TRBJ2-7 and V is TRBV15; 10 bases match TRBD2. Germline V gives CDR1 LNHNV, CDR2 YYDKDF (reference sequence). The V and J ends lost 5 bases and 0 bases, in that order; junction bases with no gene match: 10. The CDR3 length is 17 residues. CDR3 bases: TGTGCCACCAGCCGGAAGAGTAGCGGGGGGTCCTCCTACGAGCAGTACTTC. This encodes CATSRKSSGGSSYEQYF. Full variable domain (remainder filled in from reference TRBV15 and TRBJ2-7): DAMVIQNPRYQVTQFGKPVTLSCSQTLNHNVMYWYQQKSSQAPKLLFHYYDKDFNNEADTPDNFQSRRPNTSFCFLDIRSPGLGDTAMYLCATSRKSSGGSSYEQYFGPGTRLTVT.

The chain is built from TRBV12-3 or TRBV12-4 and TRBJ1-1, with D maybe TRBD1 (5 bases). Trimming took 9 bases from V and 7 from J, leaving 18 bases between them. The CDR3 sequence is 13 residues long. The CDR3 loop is CARTQWGGGEAFF. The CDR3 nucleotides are TGTGCCAGGACTCAATGGGGGGGGGGTGAAGCTTTCTTT.

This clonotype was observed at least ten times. The CDR3 nucleotides are TGTGCCAGCAGCTTAAGGATACAGGGGGCCGAGCAGTACTTC. This gives the protein CASSLRIQGAEQYF. V is TRBV7-9 and J is TRBJ2-7; 9 nucleotides line up with TRBD1. The CDR3 spans 14 residues. V was clipped by 2 bases and J by 6 bases; unmatched bases: 5. The germline V gene encodes CDR1 SEHNR and CDR2 FQNEAQ (reference sequence).

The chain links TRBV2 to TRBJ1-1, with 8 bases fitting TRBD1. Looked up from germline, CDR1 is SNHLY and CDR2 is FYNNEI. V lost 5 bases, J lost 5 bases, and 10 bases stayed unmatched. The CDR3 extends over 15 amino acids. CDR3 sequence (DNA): TGTGCCAGCAGTACCCAGGGGGCCCGGGGAACTGAAGCTTTCTTT. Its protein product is CASSTQGARGTEAFF.

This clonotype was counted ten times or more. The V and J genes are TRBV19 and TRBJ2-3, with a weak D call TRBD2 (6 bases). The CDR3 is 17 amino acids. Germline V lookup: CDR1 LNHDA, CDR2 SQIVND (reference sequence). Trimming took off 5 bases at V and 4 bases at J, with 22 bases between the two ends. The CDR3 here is CASSGLTGTHGSDTQYF. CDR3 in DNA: TGTGCCAGTAGTGGTCTCACCGGGACTCATGGCTCAGATACGCAGTATTTT.

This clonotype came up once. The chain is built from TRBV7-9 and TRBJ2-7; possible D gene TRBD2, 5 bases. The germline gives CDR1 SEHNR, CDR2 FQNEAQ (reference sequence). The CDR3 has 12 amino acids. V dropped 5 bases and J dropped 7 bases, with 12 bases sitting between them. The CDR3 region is CASSQGPGEQYF. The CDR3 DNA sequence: TGTGCCAGCAGCCAAGGACCGGGAGAGCAGTACTTC.

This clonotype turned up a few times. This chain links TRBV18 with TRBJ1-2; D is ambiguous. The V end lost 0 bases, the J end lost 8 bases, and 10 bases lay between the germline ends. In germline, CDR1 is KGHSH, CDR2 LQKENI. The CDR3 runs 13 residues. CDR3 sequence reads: CASSPPTLGGYTF. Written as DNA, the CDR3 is TGTGCCAGCTCACCACCGACATTGGGAGGCTACACCTTC.

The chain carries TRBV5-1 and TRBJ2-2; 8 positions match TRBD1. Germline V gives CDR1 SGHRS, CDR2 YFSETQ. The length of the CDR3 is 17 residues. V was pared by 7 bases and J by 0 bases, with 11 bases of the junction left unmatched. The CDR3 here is CASSPQGGLSNTGELFF. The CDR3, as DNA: TGCGCCAGCTCCCCACAGGGGGGTCTCTCGAACACCGGGGAGCTGTTTTTT.

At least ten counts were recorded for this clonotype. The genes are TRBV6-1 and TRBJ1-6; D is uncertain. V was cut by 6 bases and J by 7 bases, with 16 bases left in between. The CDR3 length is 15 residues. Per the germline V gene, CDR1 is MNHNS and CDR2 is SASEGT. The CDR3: CASREGGSSNSPLHF. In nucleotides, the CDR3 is TGTGCCAGCAGAGAGGGAGGGTCGAGCAATTCACCCCTCCACTTT.

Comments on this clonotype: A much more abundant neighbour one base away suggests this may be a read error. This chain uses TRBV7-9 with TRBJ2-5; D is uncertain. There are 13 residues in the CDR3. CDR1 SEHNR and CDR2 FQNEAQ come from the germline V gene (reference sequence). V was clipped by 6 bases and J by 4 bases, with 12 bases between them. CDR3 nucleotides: TGTGCCAGCAGGAGCACAAAGGTAGAGACCCAGTACTTC. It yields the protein CASRSTKVETQYF.

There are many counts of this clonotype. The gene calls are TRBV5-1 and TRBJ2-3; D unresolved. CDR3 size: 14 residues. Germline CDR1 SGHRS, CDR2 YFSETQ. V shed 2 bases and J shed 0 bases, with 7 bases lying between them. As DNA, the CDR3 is TGCGCCAGCAGCTTCCGTAGTAGCACAGATACGCAGTATTTT. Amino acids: CASSFRSSTDTQYF.